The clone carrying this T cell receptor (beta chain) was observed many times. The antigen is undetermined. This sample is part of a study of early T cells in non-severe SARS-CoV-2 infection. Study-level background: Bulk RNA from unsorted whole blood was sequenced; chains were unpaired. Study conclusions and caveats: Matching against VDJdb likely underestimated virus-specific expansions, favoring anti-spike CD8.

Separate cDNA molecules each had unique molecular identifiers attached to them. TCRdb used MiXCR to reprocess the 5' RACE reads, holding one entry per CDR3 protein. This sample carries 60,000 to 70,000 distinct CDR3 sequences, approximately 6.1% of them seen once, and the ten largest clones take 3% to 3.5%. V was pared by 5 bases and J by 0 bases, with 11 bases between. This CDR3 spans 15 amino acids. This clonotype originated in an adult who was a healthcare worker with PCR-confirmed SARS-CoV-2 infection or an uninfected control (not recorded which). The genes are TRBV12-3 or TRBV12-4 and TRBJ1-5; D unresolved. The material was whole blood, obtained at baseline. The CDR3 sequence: CASSRERDSNQPQHF. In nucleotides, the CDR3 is TGTGCCAGCAGTCGGGAAAGGGATAGCAATCAGCCCCAGCATTTT.